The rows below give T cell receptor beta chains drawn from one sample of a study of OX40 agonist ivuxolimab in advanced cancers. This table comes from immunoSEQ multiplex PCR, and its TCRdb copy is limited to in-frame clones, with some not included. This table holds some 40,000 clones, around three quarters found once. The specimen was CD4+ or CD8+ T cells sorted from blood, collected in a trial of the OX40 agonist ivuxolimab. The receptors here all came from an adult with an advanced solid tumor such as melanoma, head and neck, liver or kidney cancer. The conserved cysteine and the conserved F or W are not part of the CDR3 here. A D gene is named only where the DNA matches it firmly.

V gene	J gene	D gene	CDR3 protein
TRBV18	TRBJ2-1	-	ASSPQESDYNEQF
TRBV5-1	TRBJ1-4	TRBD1	ASSTRQGVSEKLF
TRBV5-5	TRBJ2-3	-	ASSFGSWAGGDTQY
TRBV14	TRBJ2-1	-	ASSQGGRSKQF
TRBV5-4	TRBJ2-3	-	ASSLDSQRTDTQY
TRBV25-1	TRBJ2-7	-	ASSVLGPDYEQY
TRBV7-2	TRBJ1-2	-	ASSRDWGYT
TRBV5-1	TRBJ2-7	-	ASSLAGGEQY
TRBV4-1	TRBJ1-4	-	ASSQDLTGPNEKLF
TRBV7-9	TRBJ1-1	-	ASSADQVVTEAF
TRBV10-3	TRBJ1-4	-	AISERGTPEGKLF
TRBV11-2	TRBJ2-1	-	ASRIIDSEQF
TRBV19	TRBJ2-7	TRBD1	ATTVGQGVMGEQY
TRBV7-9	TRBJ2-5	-	ASSFRGGQETQY
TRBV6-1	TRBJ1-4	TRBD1	ASSEALTGVNEKLF
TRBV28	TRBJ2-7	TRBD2	ASRGASGRANYEQY
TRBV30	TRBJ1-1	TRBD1	AWGTGETTEAF
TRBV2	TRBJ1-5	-	ASRPASNQPQH
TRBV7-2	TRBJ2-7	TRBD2	ASSLLAGSSYEQC
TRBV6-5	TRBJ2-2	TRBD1	ASGQGNTGELF
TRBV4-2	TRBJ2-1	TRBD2	ASSWTSGGHYGNEQF
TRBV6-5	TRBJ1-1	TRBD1	ASSSGQIMNTEAF
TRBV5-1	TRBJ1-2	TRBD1	ASSWTGGNGYT
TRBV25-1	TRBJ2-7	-	ASSGPSRGFYEQY
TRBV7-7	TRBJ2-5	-	ASSQVTAGTQY
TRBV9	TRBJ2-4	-	ASSVGFEGGAAKNIQY
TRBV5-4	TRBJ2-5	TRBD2	ASSTGLAGGQGTQY
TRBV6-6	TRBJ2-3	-	ASKRTDTQY
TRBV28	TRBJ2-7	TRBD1	ASSINPGTGGRY
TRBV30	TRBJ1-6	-	AFRDRFRSYNSPLH
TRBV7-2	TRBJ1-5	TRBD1	ASSAQDRGVEQPQH
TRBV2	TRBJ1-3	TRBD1	ASSETGLKISGNTIY
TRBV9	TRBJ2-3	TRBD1	ASSVAGTGGWDTQY
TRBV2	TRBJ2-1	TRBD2	ASSIRLAGVHEQF
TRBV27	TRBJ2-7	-	ASSLRGADSNEQY
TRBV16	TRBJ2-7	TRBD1	ASSPSGQGMYEQY
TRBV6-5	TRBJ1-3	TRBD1	ASSYSGTGGATIY
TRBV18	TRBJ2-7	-	ASHEATGSYEQY